This TCR beta chain was obtained from a study of T cell changes during pregnancy in multiple sclerosis. CDR1 and CDR2 (germline): SGHDN, FVKESK. V gave up 6 bases and J gave up 0 bases; unmatched junction bases: 13. The CDR3 is 20 amino acids. Libraries were prepared by immunoSEQ multiplex PCR; TCRdb keeps only in-frame clonotypes and omits some of them. Of 95,000 to 100,000 clones listed, more than 85% are singletons. This clonotype originated in a female donor with multiple sclerosis, enrolled in a pregnancy study. The starting material was peripheral blood, obtained in the second trimester of pregnancy. The chain links TRBV14 to TRBJ2-1; TRBD2 aligns across 14 bases. The chain's CDR3 is CASSHRETGTSGSSYNEQFF. In DNA form, the CDR3 reads TGTGCCAGCAGTCACAGGGAAACCGGGACTAGCGGGAGCTCCTACAATGAGCAGTTCTTC.